Below, one T cell receptor beta chain is given with its context. What it recognizes is unknown. The CDR3 ends on some other residue instead of the conserved phenylalanine or tryptophan, so this is likely a read error. This entry comes from a study of OX40 agonist ivuxolimab in advanced cancers. Looking at the study overall: Among those enrolled, mean age was about 58 years (range about 20 to 79) and 70% to 85% were male.

CDR1 and CDR2 from the germline V gene are LGHNA and YSLEER. The CDR3 has 18 residues. V was clipped by 0 bases and J by 6 bases, with 23 bases between them. Study results and limitations: With doses of 0.1 to 3.0 mg/kg, CD4+ and CD8+ blood T cells had undergone clonal expansion by week 6. Part of the nonresponder group also had normalized T-cell clonal expansion that was low.

The method was immunoSEQ multiplex PCR; TCRdb's version includes in-frame clones alone and lacks a portion of them. Among 75,000 to 100,000 clones listed, about 80% were seen once. Blood sampling took place at baseline, cycle 4 day 1, and cycle 7 day 1. The TCR sequence derives from an adult with an advanced solid tumor such as melanoma, head and neck, liver or kidney cancer. The chain couples TRBV4-3 to TRBJ1-2; tentatively, D is TRBD1 (6 bases). Source: CD4+ or CD8+ T cells sorted from blood, taken in a trial of the OX40 agonist ivuxolimab. The CDR3 bases are TGCGCCAGCAGCCAAGATTTGGGGGCGACAGGAGTTATCAATGGCTACACCCTC. Translating it yields CASSQDLGATGVINGYTL.